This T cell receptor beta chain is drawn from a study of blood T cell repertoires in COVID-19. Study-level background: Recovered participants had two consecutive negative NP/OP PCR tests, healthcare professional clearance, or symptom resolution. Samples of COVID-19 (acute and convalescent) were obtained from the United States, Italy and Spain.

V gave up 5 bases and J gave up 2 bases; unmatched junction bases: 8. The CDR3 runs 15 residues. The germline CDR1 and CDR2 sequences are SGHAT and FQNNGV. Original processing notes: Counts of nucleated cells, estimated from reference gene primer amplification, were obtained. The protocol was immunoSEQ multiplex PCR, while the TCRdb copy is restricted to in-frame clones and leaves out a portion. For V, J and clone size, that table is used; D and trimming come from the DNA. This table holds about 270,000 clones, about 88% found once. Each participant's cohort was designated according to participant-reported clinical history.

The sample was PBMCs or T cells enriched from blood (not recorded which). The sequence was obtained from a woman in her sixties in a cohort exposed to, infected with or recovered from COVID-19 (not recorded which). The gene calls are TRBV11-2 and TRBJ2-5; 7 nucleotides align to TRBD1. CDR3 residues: CASSGRTGRQETQYF. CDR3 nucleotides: TGTGCCAGCAGCGGACGGACAGGAAGGCAAGAGACCCAGTACTTC.